Listed below are T cell receptor beta chains from one sample, sequenced in a study of neurological immune-mediated disorders. MiXCR was run by TCRdb on the 5' RACE reads, yielding one entry per CDR3 protein. The sample carries about 46,000 distinct CDR3 sequences, 2.5% to 3.5% recorded once. Sequenced: PBMCs. The origin of the receptors is a woman between 50 and 59 years old with multiple sclerosis. Both conserved end residues are part of each CDR3.

CDR3aa: CASSFGDRGDNQPQHF
v_gene: TRBV12-3/TRBV12-4

CDR3aa: CASSVGVDRGRETQYF
v_gene: TRBV9

CDR3aa: CASSARESSYNSPLHF
v_gene: TRBV5-1

CDR3aa: CASSHDDLYGYTF
v_gene: TRBV4-1

CDR3aa: CASSANRANTGELFF
v_gene: TRBV7-8

CDR3aa: CSARLTGTVGPKVSYNEQFF
v_gene: TRBV20-1

CDR3aa: CASSLEGNIQYF
v_gene: TRBV7-9

CDR3aa: CASSVAGVEETQYF
v_gene: TRBV5-1

CDR3aa: CASSPPREVGNTIYF
v_gene: TRBV7-9

CDR3aa: CASSVDRVNTEAFF
v_gene: TRBV7-2

CDR3aa: CASSVTVPGQGMNTEAFF
v_gene: TRBV9

CDR3aa: CSASLADQGLNEQFF
v_gene: TRBV20-1

CDR3aa: CASSPQGLGLSSTEAFF
v_gene: TRBV12-3/TRBV12-4

CDR3aa: CASGFGLAGDIDTQYF
v_gene: TRBV28

CDR3aa: CSADPGTLGGELFF
v_gene: TRBV20-1

CDR3aa: CATSSAGHYEQYF
v_gene: TRBV15

CDR3aa: CASSVGALGSNEQFF
v_gene: TRBV12-3/TRBV12-4

CDR3aa: CSVEDSGAADRGNEQFF
v_gene: TRBV29-1

CDR3aa: CSARPGALHNSTLNF
v_gene: TRBV20-1

CDR3aa: CASSFWGAETQYF
v_gene: TRBV5-6

CDR3aa: CASSLAPNEKLFF
v_gene: TRBV5-1

CDR3aa: CASSQEFGLNVLSVFF
v_gene: TRBV3-1

CDR3aa: CASSLGTWFGSDTDTQYF
v_gene: TRBV12-3/TRBV12-4

CDR3aa: CASSSTGGAVYGYTF
v_gene: TRBV6-5

CDR3aa: CASQGAGGDPTGSTEAFF
v_gene: TRBV28

CDR3aa: CASLLQGARYNEQFF
v_gene: TRBV7-2

CDR3aa: CASSSSSSNQPQHF
v_gene: TRBV12-3/TRBV12-4

CDR3aa: CSARMAGELFF
v_gene: TRBV20-1

CDR3aa: CASSMTGPNTEAFF
v_gene: TRBV12-3/TRBV12-4

CDR3aa: CASSLAQGDNSPLHF
v_gene: TRBV12-3/TRBV12-4

CDR3aa: CASSREAGGQETQYF
v_gene: TRBV4-1

CDR3aa: CASQGGQGGEQYF
v_gene: TRBV12-3/TRBV12-4

CDR3aa: CASSWDSGTEAFF
v_gene: TRBV5-6

CDR3aa: CSARDRRLTDTQYF
v_gene: TRBV20-1

CDR3aa: CASSIGQGAGNTEAFF
v_gene: TRBV5-1

CDR3aa: CSAPSGTGLGTNEKLFF
v_gene: TRBV20-1

CDR3aa: CASSADSRREKLFF
v_gene: TRBV5-6

CDR3aa: CSASASWADTQYF
v_gene: TRBV20-1

CDR3aa: CASSRTVQETQYF
v_gene: TRBV18

CDR3aa: CSAPLPDNDPGTQYF
v_gene: TRBV20-1

CDR3aa: CSARDRQYSKEKLFF
v_gene: TRBV20-1

CDR3aa: CAGEGSNYGYTF
v_gene: TRBV6-5

CDR3aa: CASSRPDRYEQYF
v_gene: TRBV3-1

CDR3aa: CSASSSGGAEKLFF
v_gene: TRBV20-1

CDR3aa: CATRVGETQYF
v_gene: TRBV10-3

CDR3aa: CSAREAGVNEQFF
v_gene: TRBV20-1

CDR3aa: CAISEGPTDNQETQYF
v_gene: TRBV10-3

CDR3aa: CSASTTGNIQYF
v_gene: TRBV20-1

CDR3aa: CASSYVGRTGEETQYF
v_gene: TRBV7-9